This T cell receptor (beta chain) was found in a study of blood T cell repertoires in COVID-19. The wider study: COVID-19 samples from acute and convalescent phases originated in the United States, Italy and Spain.

CDR3 length: 17 residues. Germline V CDR1 and CDR2: SGDLS, YYNGEE. Losses at the gene ends were 0 bases for V and 4 bases for J; bases not matched to a gene: 9. Per the authors' pipeline: Amplification with reference gene primers provided the estimates of nucleated cell counts. Profiling relied on immunoSEQ multiplex PCR, and the TCRdb table lists in-frame clones only, not all of them. The DNA was the basis for D and trimming; V, J and clone size are from that table. The table has more than 140,000 clones, 88% seen once. Sequencing was done on a sample of peripheral blood. The sequence derives from a woman aged 55-70 years with acute or convalescent COVID-19. The chain links TRBV9 to TRBJ2-5, with 10 bases identical to TRBD2. The CDR3 sequence: CASSVDPVAGGLETQYF. The CDR3 DNA reads as TGTGCCAGCAGCGTAGATCCTGTAGCGGGGGGTTTAGAGACCCAGTACTTC.